This is a list of T cell receptor beta chains from one sample in a study of identical twins. From the 5' RACE reads, TCRdb called clonotypes with MiXCR, one entry per CDR3 protein. The sample lists hundreds of thousands of distinct CDR3 sequences, more than 20% seen once, with 2.9% in the top ten. The sample also formed part of further work on T cells expressing NK-cell markers.

Sequenced: CD4+ T cells sorted from blood. These receptors all stem from a woman aged 18-29 years in good health. The CDR3 runs from the conserved cysteine through the conserved F or W. The order of the fields is D gene, CDR3 length, clone size, V gene, J gene, CDR3 DNA, CDR3 protein. The D gene is left open where the match is weak. Size tells how often a clone was seen (once, few, many) or the class of an expanded clone, and some rows leave it out.

D: TRBD1; length: 11; size: NA; V: TRBV5-1; J: TRBJ2-5; DNA: TGCGCCAGCAGCTTGGACAGGGGACAGTACTTC; CDR3: CASSLDRGQYF
D: NA; length: 14; size: NA; V: TRBV20-1; J: TRBJ2-7; DNA: TGCAGTGCTAGAGATCGGAGCTATGCGGGGGAGCAGTACTTC; CDR3: CSARDRSYAGEQYF
D: NA; length: 16; size: few; V: TRBV7-2; J: TRBJ2-7; DNA: TGTGCCAGCAGTTTGGGGGCGGGTGCAAGCTCCTACGAGCAGTACTTC; CDR3: CASSLGAGASSYEQYF
D: NA; length: 13; size: NA; V: TRBV5-3; J: TRBJ2-7; DNA: TGTGCCATCGGCCCTGATAGTGGCTACGAGCAGTACTTC; CDR3: CAIGPDSGYEQYF
D: TRBD2; length: 14; size: few; V: TRBV7-9; J: TRBJ2-7; DNA: TGTGCCAGCAGCGAGGGACTAGCGAACTACGAGCAGTACTTC; CDR3: CASSEGLANYEQYF
D: NA; length: 15; size: few; V: TRBV12-3/TRBV12-4; J: TRBJ1-1; DNA: TGTGCCAGCAGTTTTGTGCTAACCATGAACACTGAAGCTTTCTTT; CDR3: CASSFVLTMNTEAFF
D: TRBD2; length: 16; size: NA; V: TRBV11-2; J: TRBJ2-7; DNA: TGTGCCAGCAGCTACGACCCGGGACTAATGTCCTACGAGCAGTACTTC; CDR3: CASSYDPGLMSYEQYF
D: NA; length: 12; size: few; V: TRBV20-1; J: TRBJ2-7; DNA: TGCAGTGCTACCGCTTCCTCCTACGAGCAGTACTTC; CDR3: CSATASSYEQYF
D: TRBD1; length: 17; size: NA; V: TRBV15; J: TRBJ2-6; DNA: TGTGCCACCAGCAGAACGGGACAGGGCTCTGGGGCCAACGTCCTGACTTTC; CDR3: CATSRTGQGSGANVLTF
D: TRBD2; length: 14; size: few; V: TRBV19; J: TRBJ2-7; DNA: TGTGCCAGTAGTCGTAGCGGGAGGATGCTCGAGCAGTACTTC; CDR3: CASSRSGRMLEQYF
D: NA; length: 12; size: NA; V: TRBV12-3/TRBV12-4; J: TRBJ1-1; DNA: TGTGCCAGCACTCTAGGAGCAGGGAAAGCTTTCTTT; CDR3: CASTLGAGKAFF
D: NA; length: 11; size: few; V: TRBV7-9; J: TRBJ1-1; DNA: TGTGCCGGGAGTGATCGTGTTGAAGCTTTCTTT; CDR3: CAGSDRVEAFF
D: TRBD1; length: 15; size: NA; V: TRBV7-9; J: TRBJ2-1; DNA: TGTGCCAGCTGGGAGACAGGGAGACGCCACAATGAGCAGTTCTTC; CDR3: CASWETGRRHNEQFF
D: TRBD2; length: 15; size: few; V: TRBV7-2; J: TRBJ2-7; DNA: TGTGCCAGCAGACTTAGCGGGACCAGCTCCTACGAGCAGTACTTC; CDR3: CASRLSGTSSYEQYF
D: NA; length: 18; size: NA; V: TRBV12-3/TRBV12-4; J: TRBJ1-2; DNA: TGTGCCAGCAGCTCTTCACCGGGCCGAACTAAAATACGCTATGGCTACACCTTC; CDR3: CASSSSPGRTKIRYGYTF
D: TRBD1; length: 15; size: NA; V: TRBV11-3; J: TRBJ2-1; DNA: TGTGCCAGCCAACAAGGGACAGGGCCATACAATGAGCAGTTCTTC; CDR3: CASQQGTGPYNEQFF
D: TRBD2; length: 16; size: few; V: TRBV11-1; J: TRBJ2-2; DNA: TGTGCCAGCAGCCCAGGACTAGCGGGGATCACCGGGGAGCTGTTTTTT; CDR3: CASSPGLAGITGELFF
D: TRBD1; length: 14; size: few; V: TRBV20-1; J: TRBJ2-7; DNA: TGCAGTGCCGTTCGACAGGGATTCTCCTACGAGCAGTACTTC; CDR3: CSAVRQGFSYEQYF
D: NA; length: 16; size: few; V: TRBV14; J: TRBJ2-3; DNA: TGTGCCAGCAGCCCCTTTACAAGAGGAAGCACAGATACGCAGTATTTT; CDR3: CASSPFTRGSTDTQYF
D: NA; length: 16; size: NA; V: TRBV6-5; J: TRBJ2-3; DNA: TGTGCCAGCAGTTATAATCCGGCGGAACCTAAAGATACGCAGTATTTT; CDR3: CASSYNPAEPKDTQYF
D: TRBD1; length: 13; size: few; V: TRBV19; J: TRBJ2-1; DNA: TGTGCCAGTAGTAGACAGGGGGCGATTGAGCAGTTCTTC; CDR3: CASSRQGAIEQFF
D: NA; length: 11; size: few; V: TRBV20-1; J: TRBJ2-5; DNA: TGCAGTGCTCAGACGGGAGAGACCCAGTACTTC; CDR3: CSAQTGETQYF
D: NA; length: 11; size: few; V: TRBV6-5; J: TRBJ1-1; DNA: TGTGCCAGCAGTTACGGGGGGAGGGCTTTCTTT; CDR3: CASSYGGRAFF
D: TRBD2; length: 16; size: few; V: TRBV10-3; J: TRBJ2-3; DNA: TGTGCCATCAGTGACTTCCCTAGCGGGGTAGTGGATACGCAGTATTTT; CDR3: CAISDFPSGVVDTQYF
D: NA; length: 15; size: once; V: TRBV28; J: TRBJ2-1; DNA: TGTGCCAGCAGAACAACAGGTCGCGCACTCAATGAGCAGTTCTTC; CDR3: CASRTTGRALNEQFF
D: NA; length: 13; size: few; V: TRBV6-2/TRBV6-3; J: TRBJ2-7; DNA: TGTGCCAGCTCGGGACTTCCCATCTCCGAGCAGTACTTC; CDR3: CASSGLPISEQYF
D: TRBD2; length: 15; size: once; V: TRBV6-5; J: TRBJ2-7; DNA: TGTGCCAGCAGTTACGGGGCTAGCGGGCTATACGAGCAGTACTTC; CDR3: CASSYGASGLYEQYF
D: NA; length: 12; size: NA; V: TRBV5-1; J: TRBJ1-1; DNA: TGCGCCAGCAGGAAAGAGGGACCTGAAGCTTTCTTT; CDR3: CASRKEGPEAFF
D: NA; length: 15; size: few; V: TRBV6-4; J: TRBJ2-3; DNA: TGTGCCAGCAGTGACGCGTACAGGGTTGCAGATACGCAGTATTTT; CDR3: CASSDAYRVADTQYF
D: NA; length: 16; size: many; V: TRBV9; J: TRBJ2-5; DNA: TGTGCCAGCAGCGTAGATTCTGGCACCCTCCAAGAGACCCAGTACTTC; CDR3: CASSVDSGTLQETQYF
D: TRBD1; length: 16; size: NA; V: TRBV6-2/TRBV6-3; J: TRBJ2-1; DNA: TGTGCCAGCAGTTACTCCCGGGACAGGGGTTACAATGAGCAGTTCTTC; CDR3: CASSYSRDRGYNEQFF
D: NA; length: 16; size: NA; V: TRBV5-6; J: TRBJ1-1; DNA: TGTGCCAGCAGCTTGTGGCAGGGGATGTCTCTAGCTGAAGCTTTCTTT; CDR3: CASSLWQGMSLAEAFF
D: NA; length: 14; size: NA; V: TRBV6-2/TRBV6-3; J: TRBJ2-7; DNA: TGTGCCAGCAGTTATCCACAGGTAAACTACGAGCAGTACTTC; CDR3: CASSYPQVNYEQYF
D: NA; length: 16; size: NA; V: TRBV4-3; J: TRBJ2-3; DNA: TGCGCCAGCAGCCCCGATTTGGTAGCTAAGACAGATACGCAGTATTTT; CDR3: CASSPDLVAKTDTQYF
D: TRBD2; length: 16; size: once; V: TRBV4-2; J: TRBJ2-3; DNA: TGTGCCAGCAGCTACACGGCGGGGGGCCTCACAGATACGCAGTATTTT; CDR3: CASSYTAGGLTDTQYF
D: NA; length: 14; size: few; V: TRBV6-5; J: TRBJ2-7; DNA: TGTGCCAGCAGTTCCCAAGGGGAATACGACGAGCAGTACTTC; CDR3: CASSSQGEYDEQYF
D: NA; length: 14; size: NA; V: TRBV20-1; J: TRBJ2-3; DNA: TGCAGTGCGAACCGGGGCCACTTCACAGATACGCAGTATTTT; CDR3: CSANRGHFTDTQYF
D: TRBD1; length: 14; size: NA; V: TRBV5-1; J: TRBJ1-1; DNA: TGCGCCAGCAGCTCCCGGGACAGTAACACTGAAGCTTTCTTT; CDR3: CASSSRDSNTEAFF
D: NA; length: 14; size: once; V: TRBV7-2; J: TRBJ1-1; DNA: TGTGCCAGCAGCTACCGACTCACAGGCACTGAAGCTTTCTTT; CDR3: CASSYRLTGTEAFF
D: TRBD2; length: 16; size: NA; V: TRBV4-1; J: TRBJ2-1; DNA: TGCGCCAGCAGCCAAGCGGGAGCGGGGGGGAAAAATGAGCAGTTCTTC; CDR3: CASSQAGAGGKNEQFF
D: NA; length: 17; size: many; V: TRBV7-8; J: TRBJ2-7; DNA: TGTGCCAGCAGCTCCCGTTCGGGGTCCGGGAGTAGCTACGAGCAGTACTTC; CDR3: CASSSRSGSGSSYEQYF
D: TRBD1; length: 12; size: NA; V: TRBV6-2/TRBV6-3; J: TRBJ1-2; DNA: TGTGCCAGCAGTTTTCTGGAAGGGACAGCCCACTTC; CDR3: CASSFLEGTAHF
D: TRBD2; length: 13; size: NA; V: TRBV7-3; J: TRBJ2-3; DNA: TGTGCCAGCAGCTTATACAGCGGGGGGCGGCAGTATTTT; CDR3: CASSLYSGGRQYF
D: NA; length: 14; size: NA; V: TRBV5-1; J: TRBJ2-2; DNA: TGCGCCAGCAGCTTGACTAGCTGGGCCGGGGAGCTGTTTTTT; CDR3: CASSLTSWAGELFF
D: TRBD2; length: 16; size: many; V: TRBV20-1; J: TRBJ2-7; DNA: TGCAGTGCGAAACCGGGACTAGCGGCAGGGACCTACGAGCAGTACTTC; CDR3: CSAKPGLAAGTYEQYF
D: NA; length: 15; size: few; V: TRBV12-3/TRBV12-4; J: TRBJ1-1; DNA: TGTGCCAGCACCCTCAGTAGGAGGGTGGACACTGAAGCTTTCTTT; CDR3: CASTLSRRVDTEAFF
D: TRBD1; length: 15; size: few; V: TRBV5-1; J: TRBJ1-1; DNA: TGCGCCAGCAGCGCCCGGGACAGGGTTATTTCTGAAGCTTTCTTT; CDR3: CASSARDRVISEAFF
D: NA; length: 17; size: few; V: TRBV27; J: TRBJ2-2; DNA: TGTGCCAGCAGTCCTAGGGGTATCGGATCGAACACCGGGGAGCTGTTTTTT; CDR3: CASSPRGIGSNTGELFF
D: NA; length: 11; size: NA; V: TRBV6-2/TRBV6-3; J: TRBJ2-1; DNA: TGTGCCAGCAGTTACATGAAGGAGCAGTTCTTC; CDR3: CASSYMKEQFF
D: TRBD2; length: 18; size: NA; V: TRBV10-3; J: TRBJ2-3; DNA: TGTGCCATCAGCCAGACTACCGGGACTAGCGGACGCACAGATACGCAGTATTTT; CDR3: CAISQTTGTSGRTDTQYF
D: NA; length: 14; size: NA; V: TRBV7-9; J: TRBJ1-5; DNA: TGTGCCAGCAGCTTAGCCGGGGCAACTAGGGGCCAGCATTTT; CDR3: CASSLAGATRGQHF
D: NA; length: 16; size: few; V: TRBV18; J: TRBJ1-2; DNA: TGTGCCAGCTCACCAACCATAGACAGCGGTAACTATGGCTACACCTTC; CDR3: CASSPTIDSGNYGYTF
D: NA; length: 14; size: NA; V: TRBV29-1; J: TRBJ2-1; DNA: TGCAGCGTTGGGACTAGGGGGCTTTACAATGAGCAGTTCTTC; CDR3: CSVGTRGLYNEQFF
D: TRBD2; length: 15; size: few; V: TRBV7-2; J: TRBJ2-3; DNA: TGTGCCAGCAGCAAACTAGCGGGATTCACAGATACGCAGTATTTT; CDR3: CASSKLAGFTDTQYF
D: TRBD1; length: 15; size: few; V: TRBV9; J: TRBJ2-5; DNA: TGTGCCAGCAGCGTAGACAGGGGGCGGGCAGAGACCCAGTACTTC; CDR3: CASSVDRGRAETQYF
D: NA; length: 15; size: few; V: TRBV5-1; J: TRBJ2-2; DNA: TGCGCCAGCAGCTCACAGGGAGATGGGTCCGGGGAGCTGTTTTTT; CDR3: CASSSQGDGSGELFF
D: NA; length: 16; size: NA; V: TRBV7-8; J: TRBJ2-1; DNA: TGTGCCAGCAGCTTATATGGCGGGGTAGACTACAATGAGCAGTTCTTC; CDR3: CASSLYGGVDYNEQFF